Shown below are 20 T cell receptor beta chains from a single sample sequenced in a study of CD8+CD57+ T cells in acquired aplastic anemia. Investigators profiled TCR beta VDJ and CDR3 from genomic DNA template. Each CDR3 protein is one row after TCRdb ran MiXCR on the reads. The table lists around 130,000 distinct CDR3 sequences, 40% to 60% of them singletons. Sequencing used sorted CD4+, CD8+, or CD8+CD57+ T cells (not recorded which) from PBMCs. The source is a human donor in good health, serving as a control.

This clonotype was counted at least ten times. V usage is TRBV9 and J usage is TRBJ2-7, with 7 bases aligning to TRBD1. CDR1 and CDR2 from the germline V gene are SGDLS and YYNGEE. J gave up 4 bases and V 1 base, and 8 bases lay outside the gene matches. CDR3 length equals 15 residues. For the CDR3, the DNA is TGTGCCAGCAGCGTAATGGGCCAGGGGGTATACGAGCAGTACTTC. Its protein product is CASSVMGQGVYEQYF.

The V call is TRBV20-1, the J call TRBJ2-3; tentatively, D is TRBD1 (5 bases). Germline values: CDR1 DFQATT, CDR2 SNEGSKA (reference sequence). This CDR3 spans 13 amino acids. Trimming pared 6 bases from V and 2 bases from J, leaving 12 bases between. The CDR3 nucleotides are TGCAGTGCCCGAAGGGGTATCACAGATACGCAGTATTTT. Translating gives CSARRGITDTQYF.

The chain couples TRBV20-1 to TRBJ1-2; TRBD1 is a possible D gene (6 bases). Trimming cost V 1 base and J 2 bases, with 14 bases left between them. The germline V gene has CDR1 DFQATT and CDR2 SNEGSKA (reference sequence). The CDR3 covers 15 residues. This CDR3 reads CSARATAGANYGYTF. DNA of the CDR3: TGCAGTGCTAGAGCCACTGCGGGGGCGAACTATGGCTACACCTTC.

The rearrangement links TRBV15 to TRBJ1-2; the match to TRBD1 covers 8 bases. J lost 6 bases, V lost 2 bases, and 8 bases had no gene match. Germline-derived CDR1 and CDR2 are LNHNV and YYDKDF (reference sequence). This CDR3 has 15 residues. This CDR3 is CATSRSLDRANGYTF. The CDR3 DNA reads TGTGCCACCAGCAGATCCCTGGACAGGGCTAATGGCTACACCTTC.

V usage is TRBV5-1 and J usage is TRBJ2-3; TRBD2 matches at 7 bases. This CDR3 has 16 residues. Germline loops: CDR1 SGHRS, CDR2 YFSETQ. V was clipped by 1 base and J by 5 bases; unmatched bases: 10. CDR3 nucleotide sequence: TGCGCCAGCAGCTTGAGAGCCAGCGGGATAATAGATACGCAGTATTTT. This encodes CASSLRASGIIDTQYF. Complete variable domain (other parts from reference TRBV5-1 and TRBJ2-3): KAGVTQTPRYLIKTRGQQVTLSCSPISGHRSVSWYQQTPGQGLQFLFEYFSETQRNKGNFPGRFSGRQFSNSRSEMNVSTLELGDSALYLCASSLRASGIIDTQYFGPGTRLTVL.

As for this clonotype: A much larger clone differs by one base, so this may be a read error. This CDR3 fails to terminate in the conserved phenylalanine or tryptophan, so it likely reflects a read error. For the CDR3, the DNA is TGCGCCAGCAGCTTGGCCTCCAGGCACCAGTTCCTC. It is translated as CASSLASRHQFL. The chain carries TRBV5-1 and TRBJ2-1; D uncertain. Germline-derived CDR1 and CDR2 are SGHRS and YFSETQ. This CDR3 has 12 amino acids. V was trimmed by 0 bases and J by 13 bases, leaving 11 bases between them.

Many counts were recorded for this clonotype. V usage is TRBV6-5 and J usage is TRBJ2-7; TRBD1 agrees at 7 bases. Germline V gene data show CDR1 as MNHEY and CDR2 as SVGAGI. V shed 0 bases, J shed 5 bases, and the junction held 4 bases outside the gene matches. The CDR3 sequence is 14 residues long. CDR3 coding DNA: TGTGCCAGCAGTTACTCCGACAGGGATCACGAGCAGTACTTC. As protein: CASSYSDRDHEQYF.

This clonotype occurred many times. The chain has TRBV7-3 and TRBJ2-5; D possibly corresponds to TRBD2 (5 bases). Germline CDR1 reads SGHTA; CDR2 reads FQGTGA. V lost 5 bases to trimming and J lost 4 bases, with 20 bases between them. This CDR3 spans 16 amino acids. CDR3 residues: CASSRNGGRVRETQYF. The CDR3 DNA is TGTGCCAGCAGCCGCAACGGCGGGCGAGTCCGAGAGACCCAGTACTTC.

The chain carries TRBV20-1 and TRBJ2-7; TRBD2 matches 7 bases. V shed 0 bases, J shed 3 bases, and the junction held 11 bases outside the gene matches. The CDR3 covers 16 residues. Germline V lookup: CDR1 DFQATT, CDR2 SNEGSKA (reference sequence). DNA of the CDR3: TGCAGTGCTAGAGATTTGGGCGGGGGAGACAGCTACGAGCAGTACTTC. Protein: CSARDLGGGDSYEQYF.

The rearrangement uses TRBV13 and TRBJ1-2; D remains unclear. The CDR3 totals 14 residues. Trimming shortened V by 2 bases and J by 8 bases, and 15 bases separated the two germline ends. Germline CDR1 is PRHDT and CDR2 is FYEKMQ (reference sequence). This chain's CDR3 is CASSLFAGLLGYTF. The CDR3 DNA reads as TGTGCCAGCAGCTTATTCGCAGGCCTTTTGGGCTACACCTTC.

This clonotype was counted a single time. This chain links TRBV2 with TRBJ1-2; unclear D gene. The CDR3 consists of 13 residues. V was cut by 4 bases and J by 7 bases, with 13 bases left in between. Germline assignment: CDR1 SNHLY and CDR2 FYNNEI. CDR3 loop: CASSGDPVTGYTF. The CDR3 bases are TGTGCCAGCAGTGGCGACCCTGTTACTGGCTACACCTTC.

The chain carries TRBV11-2 and TRBJ2-3; 10 bases are a match to TRBD2. There are 15 residues in the CDR3. Per the germline V gene, CDR1 is SGHAT and CDR2 is FQNNGV. The junction had 3 bases not matched to a gene; V was cut back by 3 bases and J by 3 bases. The CDR3 nucleotides are TGTGCCAGCAGCTTCGGTAGCGGGGGGACAGATACGCAGTATTTT. Protein product: CASSFGSGGTDTQYF.

The J gene is TRBJ2-5, the V gene TRBV20-1; D ambiguous. Germline CDR1 and CDR2: DFQATT and SNEGSKA (reference sequence). V lost 3 bases and J lost 7, with 12 bases in between. The CDR3 has 12 residues. The CDR3 nucleotides are TGCAGTGCTAGTGCCCGTTTGGGGACCCAGTACTTC. It yields the protein CSASARLGTQYF.

The chain couples TRBV7-2 to TRBJ1-3, with D uncertain. The CDR3 runs to 14 residues. V shed 7 bases and J shed 4 bases, with 14 bases lying between them. CDR1 and CDR2 (germline): SGHTA, FQGNSA. This CDR3 is CASTGRDSGNTIYF. In DNA form, the CDR3 reads TGTGCCAGCACGGGCAGAGACTCCGGAAACACCATATATTTT. Drawing the rest from reference TRBV7-2 and TRBJ1-3, the complete variable domain is GAGVSQSPSNKVTEKGKDVELRCDPISGHTALYWYRQSLGQGLEFLIYFQGNSAPDKSGLPSDRFSAERTGGSVSTLTIQRTQQEDSAVYLCASTGRDSGNTIYFGEGSWLTVV.

This clonotype was observed many times. The chain couples TRBV7-2 to TRBJ2-7; 13 nucleotides line up with TRBD2. The CDR3 loop spans 13 amino acids. Trimming took 5 bases from V and 13 from J; bases not matched to a gene: 8. Germline V CDR1 and CDR2: SGHTA, FQGNSA. The CDR3 is CASSPGTSGVYYF. CDR3 nucleotide sequence: TGTGCCAGCAGCCCCGGGACTAGCGGGGTTTACTACTTC. Together with reference TRBV7-2 and TRBJ2-7, the CDR3 gives the full variable domain: GAGVSQSPSNKVTEKGKDVELRCDPISGHTALYWYRQSLGQGLEFLIYFQGNSAPDKSGLPSDRFSAERTGGSVSTLTIQRTQQEDSAVYLCASSPGTSGVYYFGPGTRLTVT.

With regard to this clonotype: The junction differs from germline at one of its ends, possibly a read error. The gene calls are TRBV2 and TRBJ1-2; D may be TRBD1 (5 bases). Germline CDR1 is SNHLY and CDR2 is FYNNEI. The CDR3 is made up of 14 amino acids. CDR3 sequence (DNA): TGTGCCAGCGGTATTCCAGGGAGGGACTACGGCTACACCTTC. Translated: CASGIPGRDYGYTF.

This clonotype has a count of ten or more. J is TRBJ2-2 and V is TRBV7-2, with D maybe TRBD1 (6 bases). CDR1 and CDR2 from the germline V gene are SGHTA and FQGNSA. The CDR3 has 15 residues. V gave up 4 bases and J gave up 8 bases, with 17 bases separating them. DNA for the CDR3: TGTGCCAGCAGCTCCTACGACAGGAAGTTAGGGGAGCTGTTTTTT. This sequence encodes CASSSYDRKLGELFF.

This clonotype was recorded at least ten times. The CDR3: CASSLAGTTSNYGYTF. CDR3 nucleotides: TGTGCCAGCAGCTTAGCAGGGACAACCTCTAACTATGGCTACACCTTC. The chain couples TRBV7-2 to TRBJ1-2; weak D call: TRBD1 (6 bases). The CDR3 is made up of 16 amino acids. Looked up from germline, CDR1 is SGHTA and CDR2 is FQGNSA. V was pared by 0 bases and J by 0 bases, with 11 bases between.

This clonotype was recorded at least ten times. V gene TRBV9 combines with J gene TRBJ2-2; D ambiguous. Trimming stripped 4 bases from V and 3 bases from J, with 4 bases between. Germline loops: CDR1 SGDLS, CDR2 YYNGEE. There are 12 residues in the CDR3. In DNA, the CDR3 is TGTGCCAGCAGCCCCCACACCGGGGAGCTGTTTTTT. Translating it yields CASSPHTGELFF.

The chain uses TRBV7-9 and TRBJ1-1; no clear D. The CDR3 is made up of 14 amino acids. Trimming removed 4 bases from V and 1 base from J, with 10 bases in between. Germline-derived CDR1 and CDR2 are SEHNR and FQNEAQ (reference sequence). CDR3 residues: CASSSRSGNTEAFF. In nucleotides, the CDR3 is TGTGCCAGCAGCTCCCGGTCAGGGAACACTGAAGCTTTCTTT.